The 22 T cell receptor beta chains presented below share a single source sample, sequenced in a study of blood T cell repertoires in COVID-19. Only in-frame clones appear in the TCRdb table, and some are missing; sequencing was by immunoSEQ multiplex PCR. The repertoire holds a few hundred thousand clones, with around 84% as singletons. The sample was peripheral blood. Receptor source: a woman in her 70s with active or convalescent COVID-19.

The chain employs TRBV9 and TRBJ2-5, with D possibly being TRBD1 (5 bases). In germline, CDR1 is SGDLS, CDR2 YYNGEE. V lost 4 bases, J lost 4 bases, and 17 bases lay in between. The CDR3 sequence is 15 residues long. The CDR3 nucleotides read TGTGCCAGCAGCTCCCGGCTAGGGCAGGGAGAGACCCAGTACTTC. Translation: CASSSRLGQGETQYF.

The chain carries TRBV9 and TRBJ2-2, with D unclear. Germline V gene lookup returns CDR1 SGDLS and CDR2 YYNGEE. The CDR3 contains 15 residues. The ends were cut back, 1 base at V and 5 bases at J, with 12 bases in the middle. This CDR3 is CASSVSRIGTGELFF. CDR3 DNA sequence: TGTGCCAGCAGCGTATCGAGGATTGGGACCGGGGAGCTGTTTTTT.

The V call is TRBV15, the J call TRBJ1-2; D not resolved. This CDR3 contains 13 residues. Germline V gene sequence: CDR1 LNHNV, CDR2 YYDKDF (reference sequence). V lost 4 bases and J lost 7, with 13 bases in between. CDR3 sequence reads: CATSISLESGYTF. In DNA, the CDR3 is TGTGCCACCAGCATTTCTTTGGAGAGTGGCTACACCTTC. Full variable domain (outside the CDR3, taken from reference TRBV15 and TRBJ1-2): DAMVIQNPRYQVTQFGKPVTLSCSQTLNHNVMYWYQQKSSQAPKLLFHYYDKDFNNEADTPDNFQSRRPNTSFCFLDIRSPGLGDTAMYLCATSISLESGYTFGSGTRLTVV.

The chain recombines TRBV15 with TRBJ1-5; D remains ambiguous. CDR3 length: 15 amino acids. Per the germline V gene, CDR1 is LNHNV and CDR2 is YYDKDF (reference sequence). With 5 bases removed from V and 2 bases from J, the gap between germline ends came to 13 bases. The CDR3 sequence is CATSAILGGNQPQHF. The CDR3 DNA reads TGTGCCACCAGCGCCATATTGGGAGGCAATCAGCCCCAGCATTTT.

This clone came up a few times. J is TRBJ2-2 and V is TRBV5-1; 8 bases align to TRBD1. The CDR3 is made up of 17 amino acids. CDR1 SGHRS and CDR2 YFSETQ come from the germline V gene. Losses at the gene ends were 4 bases for V and 4 bases for J; bases not matched to a gene: 12. The CDR3: CASSQKLTGGATGELFF. For the CDR3, the DNA is TGCGCCAGCAGCCAGAAATTAACAGGGGGTGCCACCGGGGAGCTGTTTTTT.

J is TRBJ2-5 and V is TRBV12-5; 8 bases align to TRBD2. The CDR3 extends over 13 amino acids. After removal of 11 bases from V and 2 bases from J, the junction contained 7 bases not matched to a gene. Per the germline V gene, CDR1 is LGHNT and CDR2 is FRNRAP. CDR3 nucleotide sequence: TGTGCTTGCCGGGGGGGTCAGCAAGAGACCCAGTACTTC. It specifies CACRGGQQETQYF.

This sequence joins TRBV2 and TRBJ1-2; tentatively, D is TRBD1 (6 bases). Germline V gives CDR1 SNHLY, CDR2 FYNNEI. V lost 2 bases and J 3 bases, leaving 13 bases between the germline ends. This CDR3 contains 15 residues. The CDR3 DNA is TGTGCCAGCAGTGAAAGAGGGGGGGACTACTATGGCTACACCTTC. This sequence encodes CASSERGGDYYGYTF.

This chain uses TRBV24-1 with TRBJ2-5; D is perhaps TRBD1 (6 bases). The CDR3 has 14 amino acids. The germline CDR1 and CDR2 sequences are KGHDR and SFDVKD. V was pared by 4 bases and J by 5 bases, with 13 bases between. The CDR3 region is CATSDQTGRETQYF. The DNA for the CDR3 is TGTGCCACCAGTGACCAAACAGGGCGGGAGACCCAGTACTTC.

V and J are TRBV6-5 and TRBJ1-1; a weak D match, TRBD1 (5 bases). Germline CDR1 and CDR2: MNHEY and SVGAGI. Trimming removed 6 bases at V and 2 bases at J, with 16 bases between. The CDR3 runs 15 residues. The CDR3 nucleotides are TGTGCCAGCAGGACCGCCCCGGGGGTAAACACTGAAGCTTTCTTT. Translating it yields CASRTAPGVNTEAFF.

Only a few counts were recorded for this clone. The chain has TRBV11-3 and TRBJ1-1, with TRBD1 identical over 7 bases. Trimming cost V 5 bases and J 1 base; bases outside gene matches: 7. The CDR3 is 15 amino acids. Germline-derived CDR1 and CDR2 are SGHNT and YENEEA. The CDR3 DNA sequence: TGTGCCAGCAGCCAATACAGGGGACGGAACACTGAAGCTTTCTTT. Protein product: CASSQYRGRNTEAFF.

This chain joins TRBV5-6 and TRBJ1-1, with 8 bases lining up with TRBD1. Per the germline V gene, CDR1 is SGHDT and CDR2 is YYEEEE. This CDR3 has 16 amino acids. V shed 2 bases, J shed 0 bases, and the junction held 6 bases outside the gene matches. The CDR3 DNA reads TGTGCCAGCAGCTTAGGGACAGGACGTTTGAACACTGAAGCTTTCTTT. This gives the protein CASSLGTGRLNTEAFF.

The rearrangement uses TRBV7-2 and TRBJ1-2; no clear D. The CDR3 has 13 amino acids. Trimming left V 5 bases short and J 8 bases short, with 15 bases between. Germline loops: CDR1 SGHTA, CDR2 FQGNSA. DNA for the CDR3: TGTGCCAGCAGCACCACCCGGGTGTGGGGCTACACCTTC. The encoded protein is CASSTTRVWGYTF.

This chain's CDR3 is CATSEAGGNQPQHF. Here the CDR3 DNA reads TGTGCCACCAGTGAGGCGGGTGGTAATCAGCCCCAGCATTTT. This rearrangement joins TRBV24-1 to TRBJ1-5; D call uncertain. This CDR3 has 14 amino acids. Between the trimmed V and J ends, which lost 4 bases and 4 bases, there was a span of 10 bases. CDR1 and CDR2 from the germline V gene are KGHDR and SFDVKD.

V usage is TRBV19 and J usage is TRBJ2-5; no clear D gene. This CDR3 is 12 amino acids long. The V end was cut by 3 bases, the J end by 2 bases, with 4 bases between. CDR1 is LNHDA, CDR2 SQIVND, per germline (reference sequence). The CDR3 bases are TGTGCCAGTAGTATGCAGCAAGAGACCCAGTACTTC. It translates to CASSMQQETQYF.

The V gene is TRBV10-2, the J gene TRBJ1-4; D remains ambiguous. This CDR3 is 14 amino acids long. Trimming stripped 3 bases from V and 8 bases from J, with 13 bases between. CDR1 is WSHSY, CDR2 SAAADI, per germline. CDR3 sequence: CASSEPSKEEKLFF. CDR3 in DNA: TGCGCCAGCAGTGAACCGTCTAAGGAGGAAAAACTGTTTTTT.

This clone was detected a few times. The V and J genes are TRBV5-8 and TRBJ1-6, with D possibly being TRBD1 (5 bases). This CDR3 has 16 amino acids. Deletions cut 0 bases from V and 9 bases from J, with 16 bases between. Germline V gives CDR1 SGHTS, CDR2 YDEGEE. CDR3 DNA: TGTGCCAGCAGCTTGGCCGTGCGGGACCGGGGTTCACCCCTCCACTTT. This encodes CASSLAVRDRGSPLHF.

The chain uses TRBV7-8 and TRBJ1-2; 9 bases are shared with TRBD1. The CDR3 has 14 amino acids. V was pared by 5 bases and J by 8 bases, with 9 bases of the junction left unmatched. Germline CDR1 is SGHVS and CDR2 is FQNEAQ. In DNA form, the CDR3 reads TGTGCCAGCAGCCGGGACAGGGCCACCGAAGGCTACACCTTC. This gives the protein CASSRDRATEGYTF. Full variable domain (outside the CDR3, taken from reference TRBV7-8 and TRBJ1-2): GAGVSQSPRYKVAKRGQDVALRCDPISGHVSLFWYQQALGQGPEFLTYFQNEAQLDKSGLPSDRFFAERPEGSVSTLKIQRTQQEDSAVYLCASSRDRATEGYTFGSGTRLTVV.

The V gene is TRBV5-1, the J gene TRBJ2-7, with D possibly TRBD2 on 6 matching bases. Germline V gene lookup returns CDR1 SGHRS and CDR2 YFSETQ. This CDR3 has 15 residues. Between the trimmed V and J ends, which lost 2 bases and 4 bases, there was a span of 16 bases. The CDR3 DNA reads TGCGCCAGCAGCTTCCCAGAGGGAGGATGGTACGAGCAGTACTTC. This codes for CASSFPEGGWYEQYF.

The chain has TRBV7-3 and TRBJ1-1; 9 nucleotides align to TRBD1. The V segment lost 5 bases and the J segment 3 bases; nucleotides outside the gene matches: 4. CDR3 length: 14 residues. Per the germline V gene, CDR1 is SGHTA and CDR2 is FQGTGA. DNA of the CDR3: TGTGCCAGCAGCCGGACAGGGGTCGACACTGAAGCTTTCTTT. Translated, it gives CASSRTGVDTEAFF.

This sequence joins TRBV9 and TRBJ2-2, with D tentatively TRBD2 (5 bases). Per the germline V gene, CDR1 is SGDLS and CDR2 is YYNGEE. The CDR3 loop spans 14 amino acids. Trimming left V 2 bases short and J 6 bases short, with 11 bases between. CDR3: CASSVRLLAGELFF. CDR3 DNA sequence: TGTGCCAGCAGCGTTAGACTACTAGCCGGGGAGCTGTTTTTT. The variable domain in full, completed from reference TRBV9 and TRBJ2-2, reads DSGVTQTPKHLITATGQRVTLRCSPRSGDLSVYWYQQSLDQGLQFLIQYYNGEERAKGNILERFSAQQFPDLHSELNLSSLELGDSALYFCASSVRLLAGELFFGEGSRLTVL.

V gene TRBV6-5 combines with J gene TRBJ1-1, with 7 bases lining up with TRBD1. The junction had 10 bases not matched to a gene; V was cut back by 5 bases and J by 4 bases. The CDR3 loop spans 15 amino acids. The germline V gene has CDR1 MNHEY and CDR2 SVGAGI. This CDR3 is CASSHSTGYITEAFF. The CDR3, as DNA: TGTGCCAGCAGTCATTCGACAGGGTATATCACTGAAGCTTTCTTT.

J is TRBJ2-3 and V is TRBV4-1, with D hard to call. The CDR3 runs to 15 residues. Between the trimmed V and J ends, which lost 0 bases and 0 bases, there was a span of 7 bases. The germline CDR1 and CDR2 sequences are MGHRA and YSYEKL. DNA of the CDR3: TGCGCCAGCAGCCAAGAACAATATAGCACAGATACGCAGTATTTT. Its protein is CASSQEQYSTDTQYF.